The 10 T cell receptor beta chains given below trace back to one sample, sequenced in a study of blood T cell repertoires in COVID-19. TCRdb's copy holds only in-frame clones and misses some; the assay was immunoSEQ multiplex PCR. In the table there are 200,000 to 300,000 clones, around 87% of which are singletons. Sequenced: PBMCs or T cells enriched from blood (not recorded which). The source is a woman aged 35 to 49 with acute COVID-19.

In DNA form, the CDR3 reads TGTGCCACCAGCAGTAACAGGGGGAGTCAGCCCCAGCATTTT. Encoded protein: CATSSNRGSQPQHF. This chain links TRBV15 with TRBJ1-5, with 8 bases aligning to TRBD1. Unmatched junction bases numbered 4, after V lost 3 bases and J lost 6 bases. In germline, CDR1 is LNHNV, CDR2 YYDKDF (reference sequence). This CDR3 contains 14 residues.

This sequence joins TRBV5-1 and TRBJ2-2; D is possibly TRBD1 (5 bases). V lost 3 bases and J lost 0, with 9 bases in between. There are 15 residues in the CDR3. The germline V gene encodes CDR1 SGHRS and CDR2 YFSETQ. The CDR3 here is CASSSTATNTGELFF. CDR3 coding DNA: TGCGCCAGCAGCTCGACAGCGACGAACACCGGGGAGCTGTTTTTT.

The V gene is TRBV11-1, the J gene TRBJ1-1; 8 bases are a match to TRBD1. Looked up from germline, CDR1 is SGHAT and CDR2 is FQDESV (reference sequence). This CDR3 spans 12 amino acids. V lost 5 bases to trimming and J lost 7 bases; unmatched junction nucleotides: 3. CDR3 bases: TGTGCCAGCAGCACCGGGACAGGTGAAGCTTTCTTT. The encoded protein is CASSTGTGEAFF.

This clone was counted many times. V and J are TRBV20-1 and TRBJ2-1; 8 bases fit TRBD2. The germline CDR1 and CDR2 sequences are DFQATT and SNEGSKA (reference sequence). This CDR3 spans 11 amino acids. The chain's CDR3 is CTTGGPNEQFF. CDR3 nucleotides: TGCACTACGGGGGGGCCGAATGAGCAGTTCTTC.

In its sample, this clone was seen a few times. This sequence joins TRBV19 and TRBJ2-3; TRBD2 agrees at 11 bases. The V gene end was trimmed by 3 bases and the J gene end by 7 bases; junction bases not matched to a gene: 6. CDR3 size: 15 residues. Germline-derived CDR1 and CDR2 are LNHDA and SQIVND (reference sequence). In DNA, the CDR3 is TGTGCCAGTAGTATTGGGCCTAGCGGGAGGCATACGCAGTATTTT. This codes for CASSIGPSGRHTQYF.

This clone was recorded a few times. The chain is built from TRBV3-1 (or the pseudogene TRBV3-2) and TRBJ2-5; D gene unclear. Germline-derived CDR1 and CDR2 are LGHDT and YNNKEL (reference sequence). The CDR3 is made up of 14 amino acids. V lost 1 base, J lost 2 bases, and 8 bases lay in between. The CDR3 DNA is TGTGCCAGCAGCCAAGGGTCGGTTCAAGAGACCCAGTACTTC. Its protein product is CASSQGSVQETQYF.

The V and J genes are TRBV3-1 (or the pseudogene TRBV3-2) and TRBJ2-2; D perhaps matches TRBD2 (6 bases). The CDR3 spans 14 residues. V was pared by 8 bases and J by 4 bases, with 14 bases between. In germline, CDR1 is LGHDT, CDR2 YNNKEL (reference sequence). CDR3 bases: TGTGCCAGCGGCGGAGGGGTTGGCACCGGGGAGCTGTTTTTT. Protein sequence: CASGGGVGTGELFF.

This chain joins TRBV16 and TRBJ2-7; tentative D call: TRBD1 (5 bases). This CDR3 is built from 15 residues. Germline values: CDR1 KGHSY, CDR2 FQNENV. V was cut by 4 bases and J by 3 bases, with 16 bases left in between. CDR3 bases: TGTGCCAGCAGCCCCTCAGGGCAGGTGGTCTACGAGCAGTACTTC. It specifies CASSPSGQVVYEQYF.

The chain uses TRBV2 and TRBJ2-5, with TRBD2 identical over 7 bases. The V gene's germline CDR1 is SNHLY and CDR2 FYNNEI. Losses at the gene ends were 7 bases for V and 3 bases for J; bases not matched to a gene: 8. The CDR3 covers 14 residues. The CDR3 DNA sequence: TGTGCCAGCATCTCCTGGGGGGGGGAAGAGACCCAGTACTTC. This encodes CASISWGGEETQYF. Using reference TRBV2 and TRBJ2-5 for the parts outside the CDR3, the full variable domain is EPEVTQTPSHQVTQMGQEVILRCVPISNHLYFYWYRQILGQKVEFLVSFYNNEISEKSEIFDDQFSVERPDGSNFTLKIRSTKLEDSAMYFCASISWGGEETQYFGPGTRLLVL.

The chain is built from TRBV28 and TRBJ2-3, with D possibly being TRBD2 (5 bases). Germline V gives CDR1 MDHEN, CDR2 SYDVKM. Trimming pared 6 bases from V and 0 bases from J, leaving 13 bases between. CDR3 length equals 15 residues. The CDR3 protein is CASSGRSGSTDTQYF. The CDR3 DNA is TGTGCCAGCAGCGGCCGGAGCGGTAGCACAGATACGCAGTATTTT.